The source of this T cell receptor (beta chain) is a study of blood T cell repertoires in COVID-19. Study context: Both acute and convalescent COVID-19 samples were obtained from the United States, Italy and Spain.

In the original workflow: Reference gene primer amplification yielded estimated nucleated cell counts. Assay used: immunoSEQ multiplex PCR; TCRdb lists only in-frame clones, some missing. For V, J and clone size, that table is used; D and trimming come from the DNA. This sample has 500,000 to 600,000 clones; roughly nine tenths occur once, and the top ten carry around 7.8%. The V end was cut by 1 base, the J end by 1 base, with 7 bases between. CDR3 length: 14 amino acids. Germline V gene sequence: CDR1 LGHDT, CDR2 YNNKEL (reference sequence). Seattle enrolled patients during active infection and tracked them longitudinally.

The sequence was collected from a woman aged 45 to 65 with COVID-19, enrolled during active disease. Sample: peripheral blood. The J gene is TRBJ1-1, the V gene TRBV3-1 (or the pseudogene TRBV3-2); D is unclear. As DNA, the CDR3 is TGTGCCAGCAGCCAAGTCTACGAGAACACTGAAGCTTTCTTT. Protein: CASSQVYENTEAFF.